What follows are 23 T cell receptor beta chains derived from one specimen sequenced in a study of long-term antiretroviral therapy in people with HIV. Run at survey level, the immunoSEQ assay was version v3.0. Assay used: immunoSEQ multiplex PCR; TCRdb lists only in-frame clones, some missing. This sample carries around 29,000 clones, 80% of them seen once, and the ten largest clones take 6% to 8%. The material sequenced was unsorted PBMCs, taken 0.3 years after starting antiretroviral therapy. Source of these receptors: a man between 40 and 49 years old with HIV.

The CDR3 here is CASLLRPTDTQYF. CDR3 bases: TGTGCCAGCCTACTGAGACCCACAGATACGCAGTATTTT. V usage is TRBV28 and J usage is TRBJ2-3; no clear D. Germline V CDR1 and CDR2: MDHEN, SYDVKM. The CDR3 has 13 residues. Trimming removed 8 bases at V and 2 bases at J, with 11 bases between. Full variable domain (outside the CDR3, taken from reference TRBV28 and TRBJ2-3): DVKVTQSSRYLVKRTGEKVFLECVQDMDHENMFWYRQDPGLGLRLIYFSYDVKMKEKGDIPEGYSVSREKKERFSLILESASTNQTSMYLCASLLRPTDTQYFGPGTRLTVL.

This clone has more than one count but fewer than ten. The chain combines TRBV21-1 with TRBJ1-2. TRBV21-1 is tagged as a pseudogene. This CDR3 comprises 14 residues. The CDR3 here is CASSKRGWVYGYTF. The CDR3, as DNA: TGTGCCAGCAGCAAACGGGGATGGGTCTATGGCTACACCTTC.

Concerning this clone: The germline gene is not matched at one end of the junction; a read error may be the cause. The V call is TRBV18, the J call TRBJ2-7; 7 bases map to TRBD1. CDR3 length equals 13 residues. From germline, CDR1 is KGHSH and CDR2 LQKENI. CDR3 protein: CASSPEGARVRDF. The DNA for the CDR3 is TGTGCCAGCTCACCAGAGGGGGCACGGGTAAGGGACTTC.

The chain is built from TRBV4-3 and TRBJ1-3; D gene ambiguous. CDR3 length equals 17 residues. V was pared by 0 bases and J by 0 bases, with 12 bases between. CDR1 is LGHNA and CDR2 is YSLEER in the germline V gene. DNA for the CDR3: TGCGCCAGCAGCCAAGATGTTGCTTGGGGCTCTGGAAACACCATATATTTT. It encodes CASSQDVAWGSGNTIYF.

This chain joins TRBV2 and TRBJ2-2; 10 nucleotides match TRBD2. The CDR3 spans 15 residues. The junction had 9 bases not matched to a gene; V was cut back by 6 bases and J by 8 bases. Germline assignment: CDR1 SNHLY and CDR2 FYNNEI. The CDR3 here is CASSFRLAGGGELFF. The CDR3 nucleotides are TGTGCCAGCAGCTTTCGACTAGCGGGTGGGGGGGAGCTGTTTTTT.

This clone has just a few counts. The chain uses TRBV7-2 and TRBJ2-1; TRBD1 agrees at 9 bases. This CDR3 has 14 amino acids. Germline V gene data show CDR1 as SGHTA and CDR2 as FQGNSA. The ends lost 4 bases at V and 5 bases at J; junction bases unmatched: 3. CDR3 residues: CASSSGTGNNEQFF. DNA for the CDR3: TGTGCCAGCAGCTCCGGGACAGGGAACAATGAGCAGTTCTTC. The full variable domain, in which reference TRBV7-2 and TRBJ2-1 provide the parts outside the CDR3, is GAGVSQSPSNKVTEKGKDVELRCDPISGHTALYWYRQSLGQGLEFLIYFQGNSAPDKSGLPSDRFSAERTGGSVSTLTIQRTQQEDSAVYLCASSSGTGNNEQFFGPGTRLTVL.

V gene TRBV7-9 combines with J gene TRBJ1-1; D remains ambiguous. CDR3 length: 12 residues. Germline lookup yields CDR1 SEHNR and CDR2 FQNEAQ (reference sequence). Trimming removed 6 bases at V and 8 bases at J, with 13 bases between. The CDR3 nucleotides are TGTGCCAGCAGATCCATACTGGAGGAAGCTTTCTTT. This translates into CASRSILEEAFF.

This chain uses TRBV27 with TRBJ2-7; possibly TRBD2 for D (5 bases). Per the germline V gene, CDR1 is MNHEY and CDR2 is SMNVEV (reference sequence). The CDR3 length is 15 residues. The ends were cut back, 3 bases at V and 0 bases at J, with 12 bases in the middle. Written as DNA, the CDR3 is TGTGCCAGCAGTTTTTACGGGGATTCCTCCTACGAGCAGTACTTC. Translated, it gives CASSFYGDSSYEQYF.

The chain carries TRBV6-6 and TRBJ1-3; D call uncertain. Germline assignment: CDR1 MNHNY and CDR2 SVGAGI (reference sequence). This CDR3 is built from 14 residues. Trimming shortened V by 0 bases and J by 7 bases, and 10 bases separated the two germline ends. The CDR3 loop reads CASSYSRSGNTIYF. The CDR3 nucleotides read TGTGCCAGCAGTTACTCACGTTCAGGCAACACCATATATTTT.

J is TRBJ1-5 and V is TRBV7-9, with a possible D match to TRBD1 (6 bases). From germline, CDR1 is SEHNR and CDR2 FQNEAQ (reference sequence). The CDR3 length is 14 residues. V lost 3 bases to trimming and J lost 16 bases, with 22 bases between them. The CDR3 nucleotides are TGTGCCAGCAGCTTGGCTGGGGGCAAGGGCGCGGTCCATTTT. Encoded protein: CASSLAGGKGAVHF.

The CDR3: CASSTRTGLDEQYF. In DNA, the CDR3 is TGTGCCAGCAGCACACGGACAGGGTTGGACGAGCAGTACTTC. V gene TRBV21-1 combines with J gene TRBJ2-7; TRBD1 is the table's D call and was not checked against the DNA. TRBV21-1 is given as a pseudogene. This CDR3 contains 14 residues.

The chain's CDR3 is CASSSRDSGRATGQYF. CDR3 DNA sequence: TGTGCCAGCAGTTCTCGAGATAGCGGGAGGGCTACGGGGCAGTACTTC. V usage is TRBV27 and J usage is TRBJ2-7; 11 nucleotides agree with TRBD2. V lost 4 bases, J lost 9 bases, and 14 bases stayed unmatched. The CDR3 has 16 amino acids. The V gene's germline CDR1 is MNHEY and CDR2 SMNVEV (reference sequence).

V is TRBV11-2 and J is TRBJ2-1, with 7 bases fitting TRBD2. Germline CDR1 and CDR2: SGHAT and FQNNGV. This CDR3 has 15 residues. J was trimmed by 7 bases and V by 0 bases; bases with no gene match: 6. CDR3 amino acids: CASSLDRLAGNEQFF. DNA of the CDR3: TGTGCCAGCAGCTTAGACAGACTAGCTGGGAATGAGCAGTTCTTC.

The chain uses TRBV5-1 and TRBJ2-7, with D perhaps matching TRBD1 (6 bases). This CDR3 has 14 residues. Per germline, CDR1 SGHRS and CDR2 YFSETQ. The V end lost 5 bases, the J end lost 5 bases, and 17 bases lay between the germline ends. DNA for the CDR3: TGCGCCAGCAGGGGGACAACAACCCGCAACGAGCAGTACTTC. Protein product: CASRGTTTRNEQYF.

This clone was recorded a few times. The J gene is TRBJ2-7, the V gene TRBV7-9; perhaps TRBD1 as D (5 bases). The germline V gene encodes CDR1 SEHNR and CDR2 FQNEAQ (reference sequence). Trimming took off 2 bases at V and 2 bases at J, with 10 bases between the two ends. The CDR3 is made up of 14 amino acids. CDR3 DNA sequence: TGTGCCAGCAGCTTACAGGGTAGTACCTACGAGCAGTACTTC. Translating gives CASSLQGSTYEQYF. Looking up the rest from reference TRBV7-9 and TRBJ2-7 gives the full variable domain: DTGVSQNPRHKITKRGQNVTFRCDPISEHNRLYWYRQTLGQGPEFLTYFQNEAQLEKSRLLSDRFSAERPKGSFSTLEIQRTEQGDSAMYLCASSLQGSTYEQYFGPGTRLTVT.

The chain carries TRBV7-9 and TRBJ2-7; 13 nucleotides agree with TRBD2. In germline, CDR1 is SEHNR, CDR2 FQNEAQ (reference sequence). The junction had 11 bases not matched to a gene; V was cut back by 5 bases and J by 4 bases. This CDR3 contains 17 residues. CDR3 nucleotide sequence: TGTGCCAGCAGCCCTCGACTAGCGGGGGGCCTTTCTTACGAGCAGTACTTC. Translated: CASSPRLAGGLSYEQYF.

The chain uses TRBV5-1 and TRBJ2-1; D perhaps matches TRBD1 (6 bases). V lost 4 bases to trimming and J lost 2 bases, with 10 bases between them. The CDR3 sequence is 14 residues long. Germline CDR1 and CDR2: SGHRS and YFSETQ. CDR3 nucleotide sequence: TGCGCCAGCAGCCCGGGACAAACCTACAATGAGCAGTTCTTC. This sequence encodes CASSPGQTYNEQFF. The variable domain in full, with the rest retrieved from reference TRBV5-1 and TRBJ2-1, is KAGVTQTPRYLIKTRGQQVTLSCSPISGHRSVSWYQQTPGQGLQFLFEYFSETQRNKGNFPGRFSGRQFSNSRSEMNVSTLELGDSALYLCASSPGQTYNEQFFGPGTRLTVL.

This chain joins TRBV29-1 and TRBJ1-1; D may be TRBD1 (5 bases). This CDR3 is built from 14 residues. Trimming removed 4 bases from V and 0 bases from J, with 12 bases in between. Germline-derived CDR1 and CDR2 are SQVTM and ANQGSEA. The chain's CDR3 is CSVVRGGVNTEAFF. The DNA for the CDR3 is TGCAGCGTTGTCCGTGGGGGAGTGAACACTGAAGCTTTCTTT. Complete variable domain (other parts from reference TRBV29-1 and TRBJ1-1): SAVISQKPSRDICQRGTSLTIQCQVDSQVTMMFWYRQQPGQSLTLIATANQGSEATYESGFVIDKFPISRPNLTFSTLTVSNMSPEDSSIYLCSVVRGGVNTEAFFGQGTRLTVV.

This clone was seen just once. This chain links TRBV10-3 with TRBJ2-7; tentatively, D is TRBD1 or TRBD2 (5 bases each). The CDR3 runs to 15 residues. Germline V CDR1 and CDR2: ENHRY, SYGVKD. The ends were cut back, 10 bases at V and 5 bases at J, with 24 bases in the middle. CDR3 sequence reads: CATDKRGFRGDEQYF. DNA of the CDR3: TGTGCCACAGATAAGCGCGGGTTCCGAGGGGACGAGCAGTACTTC.

CDR3 in DNA: TGTGCCAGCAGCTTGGGACAGGCCCTTAGCACAGATACGCAGTATTTT. The encoded protein is CASSLGQALSTDTQYF. The chain employs TRBV5-6 and TRBJ2-3, with a weak D call TRBD1 (6 bases). The germline V and J ends were trimmed by 0 bases and 0 bases, with 11 bases remaining between them. Germline V lookup: CDR1 SGHDT, CDR2 YYEEEE. The CDR3 has 16 amino acids.

The chain carries TRBV5-4 and TRBJ2-1; no definite D call. The germline V and J ends were trimmed by 5 bases and 8 bases, with 11 bases remaining between them. Germline assignment: CDR1 SGHNT and CDR2 YYREEE (reference sequence). The CDR3 is 12 residues long. The CDR3 sequence is CASSPVGDEQFF. CDR3 coding DNA: TGTGCCAGCAGTCCGGTTGGGGATGAGCAGTTCTTC.

The chain uses TRBV6-5 and TRBJ2-3; tentatively, D is TRBD2 (7 bases). Germline CDR1 is MNHEY and CDR2 is SVGAGI. V gave up 6 bases and J gave up 8 bases, with 12 bases separating them. CDR3 length: 12 residues. The chain's CDR3 is CASSHREGTQYF. CDR3 in DNA: TGTGCCAGCAGCCACAGGGAGGGTACGCAGTATTTT.

The V gene is TRBV29-1, the J gene TRBJ1-1; TRBD1 is a possible D gene (6 bases). Trimming left V 4 bases short and J 1 base short, with 16 bases between. The germline CDR1 and CDR2 sequences are SQVTM and ANQGSEA. The CDR3 loop spans 15 amino acids. The chain's CDR3 is CSVVTHGTRNTEAFF. The CDR3 DNA is TGCAGCGTTGTGACCCACGGGACACGGAACACTGAAGCTTTCTTT.